These T cell receptor beta chains were read from a single sample in a study of shared clonotypes between healthy human individuals. Sequenced by immunoSEQ multiplex PCR; TCRdb stores in-frame clones only, minus some. The sample holds around 510,000 clones, around three quarters seen once. Sequencing was performed on PBMCs. These receptors were taken from a woman between 40 and 50 years old in good health. Some clones in this sample may be carry-over from other donors' samples. The conserved cysteine and the conserved F or W are not part of the CDR3 here. D genes are given only for firm matches.

cdr3_aa	v_call	j_call	d_call
ASSFFRGSSYNEQF	TRBV11-2	TRBJ2-1	.
ASRGMDSAGAFYNEQF	TRBV19	TRBJ2-1	TRBD2
ASSTLRTGTYEQY	TRBV19	TRBJ2-7	TRBD1
ASSPSGGRETQY	TRBV19	TRBJ2-5	TRBD1
ASSEPSKRLAGVREQF	TRBV10-1	TRBJ2-1	TRBD2
ASRRNTGQGDVEQF	TRBV27	TRBJ2-1	TRBD1
ASSGGGQGAYRDGYT	TRBV4-1	TRBJ1-2	TRBD1
ASSGRTSGSYNEQF	TRBV2	TRBJ2-1	TRBD2
ASSQGGTSGSWETQY	TRBV14	TRBJ2-5	TRBD2
AWRSGYQETQY	TRBV30	TRBJ2-5	.
ASSPGQPSTDTQY	TRBV5-1	TRBJ2-3	.
ASSQDRPPYEQY	TRBV6-5	TRBJ2-7	.